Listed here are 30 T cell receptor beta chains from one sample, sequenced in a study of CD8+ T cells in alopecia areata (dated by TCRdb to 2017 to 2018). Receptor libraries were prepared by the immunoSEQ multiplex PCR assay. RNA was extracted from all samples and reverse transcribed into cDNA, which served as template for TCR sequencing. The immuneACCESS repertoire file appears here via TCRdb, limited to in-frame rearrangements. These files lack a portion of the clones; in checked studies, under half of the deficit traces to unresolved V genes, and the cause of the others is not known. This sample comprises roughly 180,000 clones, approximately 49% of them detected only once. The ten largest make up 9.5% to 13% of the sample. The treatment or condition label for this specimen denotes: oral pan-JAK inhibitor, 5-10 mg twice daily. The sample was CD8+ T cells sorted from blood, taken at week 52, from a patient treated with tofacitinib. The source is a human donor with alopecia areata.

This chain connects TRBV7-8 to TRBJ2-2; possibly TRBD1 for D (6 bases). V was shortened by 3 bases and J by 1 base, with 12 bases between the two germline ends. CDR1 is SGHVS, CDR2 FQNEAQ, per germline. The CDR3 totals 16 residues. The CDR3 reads CASSFPAGENTGELFF. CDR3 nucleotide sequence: TGTGCCAGCAGCTTCCCGGCAGGGGAGAACACCGGGGAGCTGTTTTTT. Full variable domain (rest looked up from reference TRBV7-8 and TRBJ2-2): GAGVSQSPRYKVAKRGQDVALRCDPISGHVSLFWYQQALGQGPEFLTYFQNEAQLDKSGLPSDRFFAERPEGSVSTLKIQRTQQEDSAVYLCASSFPAGENTGELFFGEGSRLTVL.

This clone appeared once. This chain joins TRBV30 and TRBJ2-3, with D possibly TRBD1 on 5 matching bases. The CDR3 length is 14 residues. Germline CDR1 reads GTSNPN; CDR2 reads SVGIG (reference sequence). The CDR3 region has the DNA TGTGCAGGTGGCAGGGAATGGGGCCCAGATACGCAGTATTTT. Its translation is CAGGREWGPDTQYF.

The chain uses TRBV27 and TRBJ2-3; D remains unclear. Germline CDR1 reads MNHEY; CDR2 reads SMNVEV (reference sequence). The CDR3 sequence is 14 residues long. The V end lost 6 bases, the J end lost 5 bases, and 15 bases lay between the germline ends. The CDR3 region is CASRFIGSGDTQYF. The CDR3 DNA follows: TGTGCCAGCAGATTCATCGGCTCCGGAGATACGCAGTATTTT.

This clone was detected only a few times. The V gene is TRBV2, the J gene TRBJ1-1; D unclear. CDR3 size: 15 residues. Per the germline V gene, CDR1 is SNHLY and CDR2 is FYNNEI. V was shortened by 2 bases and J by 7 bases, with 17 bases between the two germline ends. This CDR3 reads CASSEPYDEAYEAFF. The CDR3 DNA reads TGTGCCAGCAGTGAACCCTATGATGAGGCGTATGAAGCTTTCTTT.

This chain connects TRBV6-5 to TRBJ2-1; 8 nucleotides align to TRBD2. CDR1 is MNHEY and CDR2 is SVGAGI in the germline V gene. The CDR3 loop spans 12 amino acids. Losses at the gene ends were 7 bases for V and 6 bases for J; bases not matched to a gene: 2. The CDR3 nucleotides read TGTGCCAGCACGGGACTAGTCAATGAGCAGTTCTTC. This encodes CASTGLVNEQFF.

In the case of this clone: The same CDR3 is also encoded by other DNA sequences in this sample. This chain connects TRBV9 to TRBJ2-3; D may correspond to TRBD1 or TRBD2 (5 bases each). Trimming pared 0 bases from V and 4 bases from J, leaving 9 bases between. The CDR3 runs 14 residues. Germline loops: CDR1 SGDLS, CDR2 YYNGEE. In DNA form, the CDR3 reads TGTGCCAGCAGCGTAGGGGGGTCCCCAGATACGCAGTATTTT. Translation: CASSVGGSPDTQYF.

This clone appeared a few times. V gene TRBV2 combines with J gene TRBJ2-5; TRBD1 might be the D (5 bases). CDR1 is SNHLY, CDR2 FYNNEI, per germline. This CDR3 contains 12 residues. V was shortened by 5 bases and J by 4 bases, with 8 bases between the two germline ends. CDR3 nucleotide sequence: TGTGCCAGCAGTAAGGACACAGAGACCCAGTACTTC. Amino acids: CASSKDTETQYF.

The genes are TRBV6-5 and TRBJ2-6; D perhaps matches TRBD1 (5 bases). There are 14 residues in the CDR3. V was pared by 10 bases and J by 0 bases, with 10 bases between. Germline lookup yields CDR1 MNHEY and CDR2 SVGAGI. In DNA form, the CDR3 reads TGTGCCACCCGACAGATCTCTGGGGCCAACGTCCTGACTTTC. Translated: CATRQISGANVLTF.

CDR3 protein: CASSLLQGSPDTQYF. The CDR3 nucleotides read TGTGCCAGCAGTTTATTGCAGGGCAGCCCAGATACGCAGTATTTT. V is TRBV27 and J is TRBJ2-3; perhaps TRBD1 as D (5 bases). Germline lookup yields CDR1 MNHEY and CDR2 SMNVEV (reference sequence). The CDR3 length is 15 residues. V lost 1 base to trimming and J lost 4 bases, with 12 bases between them.

The chain's CDR3 is CASSLEVAGNSPLHF. In nucleotides, the CDR3 is TGCGCCAGCAGCTTGGAGGTGGCAGGAAATTCACCCCTCCACTTT. The chain couples TRBV5-1 to TRBJ1-6; D is ambiguous. Trimming left V 0 bases short and J 7 bases short, with 11 bases between. The CDR3 sequence is 15 residues long. CDR1 is SGHRS and CDR2 is YFSETQ in the germline V gene.

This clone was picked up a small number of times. CDR3 coding DNA: TGTGCCAGCAGCTCCGGACAGTATCAAGAGACCCAGTACTTC. Amino acids: CASSSGQYQETQYF. The chain recombines TRBV7-9 with TRBJ2-5; D perhaps matches TRBD1 (6 bases). Trimming took 4 bases from V and 2 from J, leaving 11 bases between them. Germline V lookup: CDR1 SEHNR, CDR2 FQNEAQ (reference sequence). This CDR3 is 14 amino acids long.

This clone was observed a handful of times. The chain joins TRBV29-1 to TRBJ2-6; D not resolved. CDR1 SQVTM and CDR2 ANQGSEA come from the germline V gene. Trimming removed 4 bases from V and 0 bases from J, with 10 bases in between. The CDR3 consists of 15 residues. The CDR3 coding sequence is TGCAGCGTTGGGGCACCGAGCTCTGGGGCCAACGTCCTGACTTTC. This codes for CSVGAPSSGANVLTF.

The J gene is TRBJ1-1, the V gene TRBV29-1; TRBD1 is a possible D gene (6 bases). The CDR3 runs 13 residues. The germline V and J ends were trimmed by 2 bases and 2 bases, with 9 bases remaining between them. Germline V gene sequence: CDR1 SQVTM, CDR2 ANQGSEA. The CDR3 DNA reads TGCAGCGTTGAATGGACAGAAAACACTGAAGCTTTCTTT. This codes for CSVEWTENTEAFF.

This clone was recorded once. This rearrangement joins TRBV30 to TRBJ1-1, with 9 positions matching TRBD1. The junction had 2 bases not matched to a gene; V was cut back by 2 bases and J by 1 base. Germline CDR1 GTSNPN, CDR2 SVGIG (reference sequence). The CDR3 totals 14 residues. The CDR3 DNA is TGTGCCTGGAGTCCGGGACAGGGGAACACTGAAGCTTTCTTT. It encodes CAWSPGQGNTEAFF.

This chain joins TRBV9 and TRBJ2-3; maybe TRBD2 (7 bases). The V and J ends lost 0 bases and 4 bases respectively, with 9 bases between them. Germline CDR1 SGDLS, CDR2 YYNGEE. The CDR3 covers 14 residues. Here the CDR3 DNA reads TGTGCCAGCAGCGTAGCGGGGGGCTCAGATACGCAGTATTTT. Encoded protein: CASSVAGGSDTQYF.

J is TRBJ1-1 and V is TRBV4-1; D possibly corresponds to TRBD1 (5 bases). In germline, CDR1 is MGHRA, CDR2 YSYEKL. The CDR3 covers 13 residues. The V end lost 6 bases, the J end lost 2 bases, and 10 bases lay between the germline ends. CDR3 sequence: CASSPRENTEAFF. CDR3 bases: TGCGCCAGCAGTCCCAGGGAAAACACTGAAGCTTTCTTT.

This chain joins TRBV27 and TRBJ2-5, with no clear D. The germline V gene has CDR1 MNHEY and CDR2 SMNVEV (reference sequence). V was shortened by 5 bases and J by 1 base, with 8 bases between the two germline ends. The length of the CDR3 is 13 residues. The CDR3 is CASSPWPQETQYF. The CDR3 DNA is TGTGCCAGCAGTCCATGGCCCCAAGAGACCCAGTACTTC.

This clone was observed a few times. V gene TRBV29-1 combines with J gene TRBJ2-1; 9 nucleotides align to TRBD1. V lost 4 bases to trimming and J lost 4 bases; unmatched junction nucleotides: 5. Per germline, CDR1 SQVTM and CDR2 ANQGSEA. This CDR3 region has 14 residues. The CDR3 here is CSVGGTGIYNEQFF. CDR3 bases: TGCAGCGTTGGGGGGACAGGGATTTACAATGAGCAGTTCTTC.

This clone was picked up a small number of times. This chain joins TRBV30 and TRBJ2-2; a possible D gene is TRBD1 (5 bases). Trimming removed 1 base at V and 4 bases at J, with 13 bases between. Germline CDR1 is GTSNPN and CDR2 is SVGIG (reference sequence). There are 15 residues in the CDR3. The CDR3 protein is CAWSGVTARTGELFF. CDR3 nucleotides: TGTGCCTGGAGTGGGGTGACAGCCCGCACCGGGGAGCTGTTTTTT. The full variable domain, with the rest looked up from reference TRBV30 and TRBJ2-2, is SQTIHQWPATLVQPVGSPLSLECTVEGTSNPNLYWYRQAAGRGLQLLFYSVGIGQISSEVPQNLSASRPQDRQFILSSKKLLLSDSGFYLCAWSGVTARTGELFFGEGSRLTVL.

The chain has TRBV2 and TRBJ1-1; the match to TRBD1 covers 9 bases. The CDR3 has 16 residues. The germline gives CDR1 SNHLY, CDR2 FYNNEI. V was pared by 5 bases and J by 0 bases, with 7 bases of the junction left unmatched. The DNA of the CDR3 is TGTGCCAGCAGTACCGGGACAGGGAGGGTGAACACTGAAGCTTTCTTT. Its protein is CASSTGTGRVNTEAFF.

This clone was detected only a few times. CDR3 in amino acids: CASRMTGGEVTEAFF. The CDR3, as DNA: TGTGCCAGCAGGATGACAGGGGGGGAGGTCACTGAAGCTTTCTTT. The V call is TRBV6-5, the J call TRBJ1-1; 9 bases line up with TRBD1. This CDR3 contains 15 residues. V dropped 6 bases and J dropped 4; count of bases not matched to a gene: 9. Germline V CDR1 and CDR2: MNHEY, SVGAGI.

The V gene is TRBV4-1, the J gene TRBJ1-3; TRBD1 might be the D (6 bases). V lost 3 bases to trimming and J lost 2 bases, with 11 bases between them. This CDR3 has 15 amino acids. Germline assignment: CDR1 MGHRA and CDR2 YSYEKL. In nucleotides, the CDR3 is TGCGCCAGCAGCCACACAGGGTTTCCTGGAAACACCATATATTTT. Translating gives CASSHTGFPGNTIYF.

CDR3 protein: CASSLGASGGALETQYF. DNA of the CDR3: TGTGCCAGCAGCTTAGGGGCTAGCGGGGGGGCTCTGGAGACCCAGTACTTC. V gene TRBV13 combines with J gene TRBJ2-5, with TRBD2 matching 12 bases. The CDR3 sequence is 17 residues long. Germline V CDR1 and CDR2: PRHDT, FYEKMQ (reference sequence). The V gene end was trimmed by 0 bases and the J gene end by 5 bases; junction bases not matched to a gene: 7. Looking up the rest from reference TRBV13 and TRBJ2-5 gives the full variable domain: AAGVIQSPRHLIKEKRETATLKCYPIPRHDTVYWYQQGPGQDPQFLISFYEKMQSDKGSIPDRFSAQQFSDYHSELNMSSLELGDSALYFCASSLGASGGALETQYFGPGTRLLVL.

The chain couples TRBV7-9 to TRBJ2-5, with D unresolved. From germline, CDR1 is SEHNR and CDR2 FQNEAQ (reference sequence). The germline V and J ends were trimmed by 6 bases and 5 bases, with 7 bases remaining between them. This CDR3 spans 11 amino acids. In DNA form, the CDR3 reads TGTGCCAGCAGAATTAGGGAGACCCAGTACTTC. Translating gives CASRIRETQYF.

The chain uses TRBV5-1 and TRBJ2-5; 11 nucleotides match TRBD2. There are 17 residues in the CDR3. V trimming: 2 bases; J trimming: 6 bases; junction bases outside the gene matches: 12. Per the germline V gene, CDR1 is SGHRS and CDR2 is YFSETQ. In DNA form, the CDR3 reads TGCGCCAGCAGCTTCCTTAGGATAGCGGGGGGGCCAAAGACCCAGTACTTC. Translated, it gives CASSFLRIAGGPKTQYF.

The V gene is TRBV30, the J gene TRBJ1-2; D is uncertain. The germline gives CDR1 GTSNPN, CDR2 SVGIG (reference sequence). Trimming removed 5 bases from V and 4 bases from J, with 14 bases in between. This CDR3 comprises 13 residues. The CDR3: CAWGRQTSYGYTF. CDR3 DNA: TGTGCCTGGGGAAGACAAACCTCCTATGGCTACACCTTC.

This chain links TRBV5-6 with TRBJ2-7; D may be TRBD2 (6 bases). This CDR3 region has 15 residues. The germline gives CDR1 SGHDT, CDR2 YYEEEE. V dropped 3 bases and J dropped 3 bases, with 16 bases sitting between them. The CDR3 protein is CASSWGVGGNYEQYF. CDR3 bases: TGTGCCAGCAGCTGGGGGGTCGGAGGGAACTACGAGCAGTACTTC.

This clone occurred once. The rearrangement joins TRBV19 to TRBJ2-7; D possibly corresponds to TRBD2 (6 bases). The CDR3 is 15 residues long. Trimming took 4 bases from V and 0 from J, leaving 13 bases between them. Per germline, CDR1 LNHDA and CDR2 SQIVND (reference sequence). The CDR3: CASSTYRRGSYEQYF. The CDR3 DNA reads TGTGCCAGTAGTACCTACAGGAGGGGCTCCTACGAGCAGTACTTC.

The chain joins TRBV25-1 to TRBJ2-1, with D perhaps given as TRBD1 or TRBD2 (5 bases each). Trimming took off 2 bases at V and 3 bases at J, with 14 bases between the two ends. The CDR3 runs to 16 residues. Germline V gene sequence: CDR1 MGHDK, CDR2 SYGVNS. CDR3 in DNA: TGTGCCAGCAGTGAAGTTGGGGACGGACGCTACAATGAGCAGTTCTTC. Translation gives CASSEVGDGRYNEQFF.

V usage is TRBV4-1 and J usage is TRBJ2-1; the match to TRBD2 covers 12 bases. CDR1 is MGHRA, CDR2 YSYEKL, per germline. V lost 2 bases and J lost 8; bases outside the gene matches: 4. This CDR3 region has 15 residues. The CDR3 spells CASSQLAGGSDEQFF. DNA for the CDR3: TGCGCCAGCAGCCAACTAGCGGGGGGGAGCGATGAGCAGTTCTTC.